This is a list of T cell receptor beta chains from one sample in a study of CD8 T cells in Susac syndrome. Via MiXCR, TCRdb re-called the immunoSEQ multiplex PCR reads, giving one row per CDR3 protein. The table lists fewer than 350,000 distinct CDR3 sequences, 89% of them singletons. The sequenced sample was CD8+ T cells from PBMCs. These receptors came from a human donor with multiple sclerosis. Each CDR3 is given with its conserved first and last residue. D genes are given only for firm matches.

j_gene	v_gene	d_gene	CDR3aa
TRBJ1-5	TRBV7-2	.	CASSLNHFTSSNQPQHF
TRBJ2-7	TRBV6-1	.	CASSLRDISYEQYF
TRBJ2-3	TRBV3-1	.	CASSQDMTETSTDTQYF
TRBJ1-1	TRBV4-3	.	CASSQTGHGNTEAFF
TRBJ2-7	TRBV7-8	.	CASSPAARANEQYF
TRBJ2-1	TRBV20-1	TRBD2	CSVIAGEVYNEQFF
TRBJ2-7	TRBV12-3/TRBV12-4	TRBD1	CASRTGLGYEQYF
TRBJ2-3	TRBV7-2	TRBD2	CASSPPLAGGGGIDTQYF
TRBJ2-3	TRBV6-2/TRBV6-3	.	CASSSKDTDTQYF
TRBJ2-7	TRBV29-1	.	CSVGTPEGEQYF
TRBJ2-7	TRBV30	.	CAYDSGTIYEQYF
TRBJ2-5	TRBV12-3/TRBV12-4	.	CASSLMKETQYF
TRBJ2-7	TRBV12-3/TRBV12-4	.	CASRDEGYEQYF
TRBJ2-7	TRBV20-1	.	CSASPGDSSYEQYF
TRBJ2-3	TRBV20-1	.	CSACGYRETDTQYF
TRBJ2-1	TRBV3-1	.	CASSQEGENSYNEQFF
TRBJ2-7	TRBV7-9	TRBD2	CASSLWGLAESWGQYF
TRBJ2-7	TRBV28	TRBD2	CAGSESGNTYEQYF
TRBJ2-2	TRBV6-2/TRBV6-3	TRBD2	CASRRLAGGRHTGELFF
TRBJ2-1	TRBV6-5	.	CASSLVAGGYNEQFF
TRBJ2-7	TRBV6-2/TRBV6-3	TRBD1	CASSYSISGTGVPYEQYF
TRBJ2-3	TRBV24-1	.	CATSDLGGGGQYF
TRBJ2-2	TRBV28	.	CASSFHLTGTGELFF
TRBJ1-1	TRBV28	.	CASSLGGGAPGNTEAFF
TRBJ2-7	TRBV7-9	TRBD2	CASSLNPNGRHDEQYF
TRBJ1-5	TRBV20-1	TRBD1	CSARTGTGGARGYSNQPQHF
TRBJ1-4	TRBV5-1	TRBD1	CASSFTGTGYSLSEKLFF
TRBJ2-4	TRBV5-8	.	CAVSGIQYF
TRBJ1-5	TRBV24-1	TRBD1	CATSDSGQGEQPQHF
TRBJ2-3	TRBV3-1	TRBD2	CAGPTSGYSLGATDTQYF
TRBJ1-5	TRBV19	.	CASSIPGQGAQPQHF
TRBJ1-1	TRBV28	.	CASSFRGPLNTEAFF
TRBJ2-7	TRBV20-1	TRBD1	CSAGETGTGGFNEQYF
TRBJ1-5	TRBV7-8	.	CASSLGTRMGNQPQHF
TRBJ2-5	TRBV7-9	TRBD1	CASSSDRDQETQYF
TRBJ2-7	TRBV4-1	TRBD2	CASSQIGTSGNEQYF
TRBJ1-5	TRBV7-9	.	CASSPSAGAANQPQHF
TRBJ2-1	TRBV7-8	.	CASSLGRTGYNEQFF
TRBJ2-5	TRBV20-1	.	CSAGDVGGWQETQYF
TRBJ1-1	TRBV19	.	CASEEGWATEAFF
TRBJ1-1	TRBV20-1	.	CSAEGGNTEAFF
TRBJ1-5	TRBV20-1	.	CSARVGAQPQHF
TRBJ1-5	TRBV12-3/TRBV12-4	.	CASSPGTMGNQPQHF
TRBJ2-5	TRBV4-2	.	CASSQSPGVGETQYF
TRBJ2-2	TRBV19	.	CASSIVPPDLNTGELFF
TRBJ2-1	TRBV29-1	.	CSARLVAPKPVGQFF
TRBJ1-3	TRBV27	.	CASSLRGTGNTIYF
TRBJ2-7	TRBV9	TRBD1	CASSVGQGGPYEQYF
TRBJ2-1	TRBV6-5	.	CASGNSEYNEQFF